This entry is about one T cell receptor beta chain. Its antigen remains undetermined. No much larger clonotype is one base removed from it; base qualities were not supplied. CDR1 and CDR2 (SGHTA, FQGNSA) derive from the germline V gene. Between the V and J ends, shortened by 1 base and 2 bases respectively, the junction contains 8 bases. The CDR3 has 14 amino acids, counting the end cysteine and phenylalanine. Only the CDR3 DNA stays, 42 bases, in frame from base 1. This sample is drawn from a study of control samples from healthy donors and cancer patients (dated by TCRdb to the early 2020s). Receptor libraries were prepared by the immunoSEQ multiplex PCR assay. TCRdb obtained this table from immuneACCESS and retained in-frame rearrangements with V and J assigned. These tables miss some clones; where compared with another copy, unresolved V genes account for less than half of the shortfall, and the remainder is unexplained. The sample contains some 79,000 clones, approximately 90% of them found a single time. More than 5.5% of the sample belongs to the ten largest clones.

The source is a man aged 50 to 59 in good health. This chain joins TRBV7-2 to TRBJ1-1; the D gene is possibly TRBD1, with 5 bases matching. Sequenced material: blood. The CDR3 region reads CASSLGQTNTEAFF. The DNA is TGTGCCAGCAGCTTAGGACAGACTAACACTGAAGCTTTCTTT.